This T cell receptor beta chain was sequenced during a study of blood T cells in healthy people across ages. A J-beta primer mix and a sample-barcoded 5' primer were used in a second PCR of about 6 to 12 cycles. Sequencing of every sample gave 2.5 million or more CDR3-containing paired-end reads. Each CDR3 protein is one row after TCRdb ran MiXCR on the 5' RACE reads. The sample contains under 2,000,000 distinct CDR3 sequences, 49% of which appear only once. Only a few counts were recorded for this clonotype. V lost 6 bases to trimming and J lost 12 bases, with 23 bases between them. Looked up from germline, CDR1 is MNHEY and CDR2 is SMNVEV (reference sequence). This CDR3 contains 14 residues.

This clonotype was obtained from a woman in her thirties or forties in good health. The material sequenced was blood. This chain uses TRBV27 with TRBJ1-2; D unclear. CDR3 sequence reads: CASSSDGVWSRDTF. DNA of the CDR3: TGTGCCAGCAGCTCTGATGGGGTTTGGAGTAGAGACACCTTC.